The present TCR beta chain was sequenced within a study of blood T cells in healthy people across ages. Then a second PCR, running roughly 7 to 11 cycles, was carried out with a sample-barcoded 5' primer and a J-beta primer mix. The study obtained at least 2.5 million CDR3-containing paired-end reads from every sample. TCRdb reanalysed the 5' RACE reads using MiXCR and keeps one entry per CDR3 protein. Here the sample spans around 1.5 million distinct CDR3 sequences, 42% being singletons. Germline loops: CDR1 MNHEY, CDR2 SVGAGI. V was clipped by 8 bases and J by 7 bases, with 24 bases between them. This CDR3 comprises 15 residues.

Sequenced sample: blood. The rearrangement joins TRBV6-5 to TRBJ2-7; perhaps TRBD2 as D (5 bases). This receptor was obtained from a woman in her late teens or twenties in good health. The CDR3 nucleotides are TGTGCCAGCCAGTTAAGGGAGCTAGCAGTCAATGAGCAGTACTTC. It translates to CASQLRELAVNEQYF.